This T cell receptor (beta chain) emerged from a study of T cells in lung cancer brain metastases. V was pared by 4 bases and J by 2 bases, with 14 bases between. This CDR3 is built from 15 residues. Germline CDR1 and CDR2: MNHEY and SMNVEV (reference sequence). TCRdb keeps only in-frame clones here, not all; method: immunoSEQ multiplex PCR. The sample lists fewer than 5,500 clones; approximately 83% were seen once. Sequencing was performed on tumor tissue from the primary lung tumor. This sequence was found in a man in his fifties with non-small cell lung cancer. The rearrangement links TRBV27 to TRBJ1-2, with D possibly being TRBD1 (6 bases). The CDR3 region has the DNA TGTGCCAGCAGTTCCTCGTCAACAGGGAACTATGGCTACACCTTC. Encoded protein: CASSSSSTGNYGYTF.